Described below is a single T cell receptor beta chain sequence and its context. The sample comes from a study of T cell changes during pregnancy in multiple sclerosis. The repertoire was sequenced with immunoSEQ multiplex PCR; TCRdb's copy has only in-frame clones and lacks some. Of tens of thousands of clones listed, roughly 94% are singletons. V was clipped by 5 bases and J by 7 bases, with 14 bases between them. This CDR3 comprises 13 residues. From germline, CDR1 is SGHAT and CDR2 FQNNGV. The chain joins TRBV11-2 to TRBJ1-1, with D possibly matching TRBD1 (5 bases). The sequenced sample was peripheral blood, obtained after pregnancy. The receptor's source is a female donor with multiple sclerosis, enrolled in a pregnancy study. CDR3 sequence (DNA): TGTGCCAGCAGCGGGTGGTTCGGGGGTGAAGCTTTCTTT. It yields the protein CASSGWFGGEAFF.